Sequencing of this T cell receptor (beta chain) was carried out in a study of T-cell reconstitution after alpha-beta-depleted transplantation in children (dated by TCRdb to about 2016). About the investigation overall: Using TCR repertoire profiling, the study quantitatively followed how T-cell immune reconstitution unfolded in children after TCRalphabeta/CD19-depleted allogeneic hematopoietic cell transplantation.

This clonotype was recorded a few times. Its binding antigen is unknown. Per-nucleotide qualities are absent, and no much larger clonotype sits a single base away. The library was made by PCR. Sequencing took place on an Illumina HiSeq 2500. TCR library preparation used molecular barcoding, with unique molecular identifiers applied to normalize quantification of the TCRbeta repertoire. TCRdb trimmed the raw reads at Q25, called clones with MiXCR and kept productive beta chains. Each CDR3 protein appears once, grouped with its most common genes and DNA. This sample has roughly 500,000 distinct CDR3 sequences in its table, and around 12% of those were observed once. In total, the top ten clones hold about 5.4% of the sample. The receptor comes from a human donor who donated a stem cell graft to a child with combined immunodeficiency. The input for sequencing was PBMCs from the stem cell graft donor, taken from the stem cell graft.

The CDR3 region has the sequence CASTRLGAGGRLEETQYF. The DNA sequence is TGTGCCAGCACCCGGCTAGGAGCGGGGGGGCGTTTAGAAGAGACCCAGTACTTC. The chain is assembled from TRBV28 and TRBJ2-5; 10 central bases correspond to TRBD2. Trimming removed 7 bases from V and 3 bases from J; the gene matches leave 17 bases unexplained. According to the germline V gene, CDR1 reads MDHEN and CDR2 reads SYDVKM. Including the terminal cysteine and phenylalanine, the CDR3 comprises 18 residues. Only the CDR3 part of the read is kept: 54 bases, read in frame from the first base. The reference TRBV28 and TRBJ2-5 proteins fill in what lies around the CDR3, so the full variable domain reads DVKVTQSSRYLVKRTGEKVFLECVQDMDHENMFWYRQDPGLGLRLIYFSYDVKMKEKGDIPEGYSVSREKKERFSLILESASTNQTSMYLCASTRLGAGGRLEETQYFGPGTRLLVL.